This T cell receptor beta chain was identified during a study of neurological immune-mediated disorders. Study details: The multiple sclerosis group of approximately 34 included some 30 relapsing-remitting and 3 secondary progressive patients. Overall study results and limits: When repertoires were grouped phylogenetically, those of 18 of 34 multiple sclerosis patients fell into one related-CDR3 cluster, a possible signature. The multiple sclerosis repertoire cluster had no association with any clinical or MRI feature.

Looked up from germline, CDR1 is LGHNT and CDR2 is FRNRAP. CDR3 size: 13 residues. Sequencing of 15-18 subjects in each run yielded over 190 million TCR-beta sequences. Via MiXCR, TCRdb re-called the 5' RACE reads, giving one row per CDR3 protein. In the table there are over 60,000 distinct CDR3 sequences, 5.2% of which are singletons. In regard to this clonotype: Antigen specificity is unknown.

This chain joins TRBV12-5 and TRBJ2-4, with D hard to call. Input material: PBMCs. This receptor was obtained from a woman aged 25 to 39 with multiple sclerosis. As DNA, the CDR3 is TGTGTTAAACGTGGGCCCCGGGAAAACATTCAGTACTTC. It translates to CVKRGPRENIQYF.